This entry lists 17 T cell receptor beta chains sequenced from one sample in a study of cytomegalovirus exposure and HLA in healthy donors. This PCR relied on a set of 60 Vbeta primers and 13 Jbeta primers. Repertoires were generated with immunoSEQ multiplex PCR, while TCRdb's copy carries only in-frame clones and drops some. In the table there are roughly 70,000 clones, 70% to 85% of which are singletons. Sequencing was done on a sample of PBMCs. All receptors derive from a human donor in good health.

This clone was counted between two and nine times. This chain links TRBV7-9 with TRBJ1-1, with D maybe TRBD1 (6 bases). The CDR3 totals 13 residues. V was cut by 5 bases and J by 6 bases, with 13 bases left in between. Germline loops: CDR1 SEHNR, CDR2 FQNEAQ (reference sequence). Here the CDR3 reads CASSRGGSPEAFF. For the CDR3, the DNA is TGTGCCAGCAGCAGGGGGGGTTCTCCTGAAGCTTTCTTT.

The chain carries TRBV29-1 and TRBJ2-1, with 10 bases identical to TRBD2. V lost 7 bases and J lost 3; bases outside the gene matches: 12. This CDR3 is 16 amino acids long. Germline lookup yields CDR1 SQVTM and CDR2 ANQGSEA. CDR3 in DNA: TGCAGCGCAACACTAGCGGGACCCGCCAACTACAATGAGCAGTTCTTC. Encoded protein: CSATLAGPANYNEQFF.

This clone came up a few times. The conserved phenylalanine or tryptophan is not found at the CDR3 terminus, so this likely reflects a read error. The limits of the CDR3 on the DNA are not certain, so only TCRdb's listed CDR3 is given. This chain links TRBV25-1 with TRBJ2-7; the DNA was not used to check the table's D call, TRBD1. The CDR3 adds up to 11 amino acids, both ends counted. From germline, CDR1 is MGHDK and CDR2 SYGVNS. The CDR3 sequence: CASSGGQGVRL.

The chain couples TRBV27 to TRBJ1-4; no reliable D call. The CDR3 contains 15 residues. V lost 4 bases and J lost 0, with 9 bases in between. Per germline, CDR1 MNHEY and CDR2 SMNVEV (reference sequence). CDR3 in DNA: TGTGCCAGCAGTTCGGGAGTTGCAACTAATGAAAAACTGTTTTTT. Protein: CASSSGVATNEKLFF.

The CDR3 region has the DNA TGTGCCAGCAGCTTAGGAGGCAACCATAACTATGGCTACACCTTC. It yields the protein CASSLGGNHNYGYTF. The rearrangement joins TRBV7-9 to TRBJ1-2; D is unresolved. V was clipped by 1 base and J by 1 base, with 10 bases between them. The germline gives CDR1 SEHNR, CDR2 FQNEAQ (reference sequence). This CDR3 region has 15 residues. Variable domain in full (rest from reference TRBV7-9 and TRBJ1-2): DTGVSQNPRHKITKRGQNVTFRCDPISEHNRLYWYRQTLGQGPEFLTYFQNEAQLEKSRLLSDRFSAERPKGSFSTLEIQRTEQGDSAMYLCASSLGGNHNYGYTFGSGTRLTVV.

V is TRBV6-6 and J is TRBJ2-1, with TRBD1 identical over 7 bases. This CDR3 is built from 13 residues. CDR1 is MNHNY and CDR2 is SVGAGI in the germline V gene (reference sequence). V was clipped by 5 bases and J by 5 bases; unmatched bases: 3. Written as DNA, the CDR3 is TGTGCCAGCAGTCAGGGGGTAAACAATGAGCAGTTCTTC. It specifies CASSQGVNNEQFF.

The chain employs TRBV6-5 and TRBJ1-2; 8 nucleotides match TRBD1. V trimming: 0 bases; J trimming: 8 bases; junction bases outside the gene matches: 5. Germline assignment: CDR1 MNHEY and CDR2 SVGAGI. The CDR3 has 14 amino acids. CDR3 amino acids: CASSYSDRVEGYTF. Written as DNA, the CDR3 is TGTGCCAGCAGTTACTCGGACAGGGTGGAAGGCTACACCTTC.

This chain joins TRBV6-7 and TRBJ1-5; a possible D gene is TRBD1 (5 bases). TRBV6-7 is sorted into the ORF group, with uncertain function. The CDR3 has 16 residues. Trimming cost V 3 bases and J 6 bases, with 18 bases left between them. In DNA, the CDR3 is TGTGCCAGCAGTTATCAGACCGTAAGGGGTGTTCAGCCCCAGCATTTT. It yields the protein CASSYQTVRGVQPQHF.

The chain employs TRBV12-5 and TRBJ2-3; the D gene is possibly TRBD2 (6 bases). Germline V gene lookup returns CDR1 LGHNT and CDR2 FRNRAP. This CDR3 is built from 18 residues. Trimming removed 2 bases at V and 0 bases at J, with 18 bases between. CDR3 residues: CASGLSRDGRGSTDTQYF. The CDR3 DNA reads TGTGCTAGTGGTTTGTCTAGGGACGGGAGAGGGAGCACAGATACGCAGTATTTT.

The chain recombines TRBV4-2 with TRBJ2-5, with 11 nucleotides matching TRBD1. The length of the CDR3 is 17 residues. Germline assignment: CDR1 LGHNA and CDR2 YNFKEQ. The V segment lost 1 base and the J segment 5 bases; nucleotides outside the gene matches: 9. The DNA of the CDR3 is TGTGCCAGCAGCCAAGGAAGAGGACAGGGGGCTGGGGAGACCCAGTACTTC. Translated, it gives CASSQGRGQGAGETQYF.

The chain has TRBV11-2 and TRBJ1-4, with 9 bases that match TRBD1. From germline, CDR1 is SGHAT and CDR2 FQNNGV. There are 15 residues in the CDR3. The ends lost 5 bases at V and 7 bases at J; junction bases unmatched: 8. In DNA form, the CDR3 reads TGTGCCAGCAGCATCACAGGGGGCGCGGGTGAAAAACTGTTTTTT. The encoded protein is CASSITGGAGEKLFF.

The chain uses TRBV5-4 and TRBJ2-7; TRBD1 matches at 12 bases. V was pared by 3 bases and J by 6 bases, with 7 bases of the junction left unmatched. There are 15 residues in the CDR3. CDR1 is SGHNT, CDR2 YYREEE, per germline (reference sequence). The CDR3 loop is CASSWSRDRGREQYF. For the CDR3, the DNA is TGTGCCAGCAGCTGGTCCCGGGACAGGGGGCGCGAGCAGTACTTC.

The rearrangement joins TRBV19 to TRBJ1-1, with D tentatively TRBD1 (5 bases). Germline assignment: CDR1 LNHDA and CDR2 SQIVND (reference sequence). The germline V and J ends were trimmed by 3 bases and 11 bases, with 16 bases remaining between them. The CDR3 extends over 13 amino acids. The CDR3 DNA reads as TGTGCCAGTAGTATCGGTCAGGGTGACGGCGCTTTCTTT. This gives the protein CASSIGQGDGAFF.

The chain links TRBV27 to TRBJ1-5; TRBD1 matches 9 bases. This CDR3 has 19 residues. Germline V lookup: CDR1 MNHEY, CDR2 SMNVEV (reference sequence). Losses at the gene ends were 3 bases for V and 1 base for J; bases not matched to a gene: 13. CDR3 sequence (DNA): TGTGCCAGCAGTTTCCCCGGACAGGGGAGGGACGCCAGCAATCAGCCCCAGCATTTT. This gives the protein CASSFPGQGRDASNQPQHF.

The table lists this clone with a few counts. This chain links TRBV5-4 with TRBJ1-1; maybe TRBD1 (6 bases). CDR1 and CDR2 (germline): SGHNT, YYREEE (reference sequence). This CDR3 is built from 15 residues. The V and J ends lost 1 base and 0 bases respectively, with 10 bases between them. The CDR3 loop reads CASSLRQAMNTEAFF. In DNA form, the CDR3 reads TGTGCCAGCAGCTTGCGACAGGCCATGAACACTGAAGCTTTCTTT.

DNA of the CDR3: TGTGCCAGCAGTTTATTGCCGGACACCCACTACGAGCAGTACTTC. Amino acids: CASSLLPDTHYEQYF. The chain is built from TRBV27 and TRBJ2-7; D possibly corresponds to TRBD1 (5 bases). This CDR3 is 15 amino acids long. Germline V lookup: CDR1 MNHEY, CDR2 SMNVEV (reference sequence). The V end was cut by 1 base, the J end by 3 bases, with 13 bases between.

V is TRBV5-1 and J is TRBJ2-3; TRBD2 matches 16 bases. Germline loops: CDR1 SGHRS, CDR2 YFSETQ. CDR3 length equals 17 residues. With V trimmed by 0 bases and J by 5 bases, 3 bases remained unmatched. This CDR3 reads CASSLAGTSGRGDTQYF. As DNA, the CDR3 is TGCGCCAGCAGCTTGGCGGGGACTAGCGGGAGGGGAGATACGCAGTATTTT.